This T cell receptor beta chain was captured in a study of T cell repertoires in cytomegalovirus infection. Study context: Public TCR beta signatures provided an indication of both CMV infection and a matching HLA type.

Study results and caveats: In two of eight donors, the top clonotype was HLA-C-restricted CMV-specific. Cumulated frequencies of public TCR beta families served to identify carriers of CMV plus the relevant HLA.

This clonotype appeared many times. Its matching antigen is unknown. The V gene lost 0 bases and the J gene lost 6 bases, with 8 bases spanning the gap. Germline lookup yields CDR1 SEHNR and CDR2 FQNEAQ (reference sequence). This CDR3 is 13 amino acids long. TCRdb re-called the reads through MiXCR, storing one row per CDR3 protein. Among a few hundred thousand distinct CDR3 sequences listed, more than 20% were seen once. The sequence was collected from a human donor in good health (CMV status not recorded). Some clones in this sample may be carry-over from other donors' samples. The chain links TRBV7-9 to TRBJ1-1; no clear D. Sequenced sample: PBMCs. The CDR3 DNA reads TGTGCCAGCAGCTTAGCTCAGGAGTCTGAAGCTTTCTTT. Its translation is CASSLAQESEAFF.